The 15 T cell receptor beta chains below come from one sample, sequenced in a study of shared clonotypes between healthy human individuals. Here immunoSEQ multiplex PCR was the method, and the copy in TCRdb shows in-frame clones only, minus some. The sample records approximately 2.1 million clones, over 85% being singletons. The specimen sequenced was naive CD4+ T cells from PBMCs. As for subset: CD45RA+ positively selected. The receptors originated from a man aged 18-30 years in good health. Some clones in this sample may be carry-over from other donors' samples.

The chain carries TRBV19 and TRBJ1-5, with TRBD1 as a possible D gene (5 bases). Germline V gene sequence: CDR1 LNHDA, CDR2 SQIVND (reference sequence). This CDR3 is 15 amino acids long. Trimming left V 6 bases short and J 3 bases short, with 15 bases between. The DNA for the CDR3 is TGTGCCAGTAGCGGGGCCTCGACTATCAATCAGCCCCAGCATTTT. Its translation is CASSGASTINQPQHF.

This clone was detected once. CDR3 in amino acids: CASSRLRTSGNNEQFF. The CDR3 region has the DNA TGTGCCAGCAGCCGCCTAAGGACTAGCGGTAACAATGAGCAGTTCTTC. The V and J genes are TRBV7-9 and TRBJ2-1, with TRBD2 identical over 10 bases. The CDR3 is 16 amino acids. The germline CDR1 and CDR2 sequences are SEHNR and FQNEAQ (reference sequence). Trimming cost V 5 bases and J 5 bases; bases outside gene matches: 9.

The chain joins TRBV5-1 to TRBJ2-1; 14 bases map to TRBD2. Germline-derived CDR1 and CDR2 are SGHRS and YFSETQ. The length of the CDR3 is 16 residues. J gave up 9 bases and V 4 bases, and 9 bases lay outside the gene matches. The CDR3 loop is CASSPEPGLAGVEQFF. The CDR3 region has the DNA TGCGCCAGCAGCCCGGAGCCGGGACTAGCGGGAGTTGAGCAGTTCTTC.

This clone has a single count. J is TRBJ2-1 and V is TRBV7-6; possible D gene TRBD1, 5 bases. Germline V gene lookup returns CDR1 SGHVS and CDR2 FNYEAQ. The CDR3 has 18 residues. Trimming cost V 1 base and J 10 bases, with 26 bases left between them. The CDR3 here is CASSLGSPGQGTWYEQFF. CDR3 nucleotide sequence: TGTGCCAGCAGCTTAGGAAGTCCAGGCCAGGGTACGTGGTACGAGCAGTTCTTC.

The V and J genes are TRBV10-2 and TRBJ2-5, with 10 bases aligning to TRBD2. This CDR3 has 17 amino acids. The V gene's germline CDR1 is WSHSY and CDR2 SAAADI. J was trimmed by 2 bases and V by 6 bases; bases with no gene match: 12. Here the CDR3 reads CASRTPGSGRWQETQYF. CDR3 DNA: TGCGCCAGCAGGACCCCGGGTAGCGGGAGGTGGCAAGAGACCCAGTACTTC.

The rearrangement links TRBV7-9 to TRBJ2-1, with 7 bases that match TRBD2. Trimming removed 3 bases from V and 6 bases from J; junction bases left unmatched: 5. From germline, CDR1 is SEHNR and CDR2 FQNEAQ (reference sequence). The CDR3 contains 14 residues. The CDR3 nucleotides read TGTGCCAGCAGCTTTTCCGGGAGGACCAATGAGCAGTTCTTC. Protein product: CASSFSGRTNEQFF.

V gene TRBV5-6 combines with J gene TRBJ2-7; maybe TRBD1 (5 bases). Germline CDR1 reads SGHDT; CDR2 reads YYEEEE. The CDR3 is 14 amino acids. V lost 0 bases to trimming and J lost 6 bases, with 13 bases between them. The CDR3: CASSLEPGASEQYF. CDR3 in DNA: TGTGCCAGCAGCTTGGAGCCTGGGGCTAGCGAGCAGTACTTC. Filled out from reference TRBV5-6 and TRBJ2-7, the complete variable domain reads DAGVTQSPTHLIKTRGQQVTLRCSPKSGHDTVSWYQQALGQGPQFIFQYYEEEERQRGNFPDRFSGHQFPNYSSELNVNALLLGDSALYLCASSLEPGASEQYFGPGTRLTVT.

This clone occurred once. The chain is built from TRBV7-6 and TRBJ2-7, with 12 bases lining up with TRBD2. The CDR3 consists of 16 residues. Germline CDR1 is SGHVS and CDR2 is FNYEAQ. V trimming: 6 bases; J trimming: 2 bases; junction bases outside the gene matches: 8. In nucleotides, the CDR3 is TGTGCCAGCAGTCCCGAGACTAGCGGGAGTACCTACGAGCAGTACTTC. Translated, it gives CASSPETSGSTYEQYF.

The chain is built from TRBV4-3 and TRBJ1-2; 7 bases agree with TRBD1. This CDR3 region has 16 residues. Trimming at V came to 4 bases and at J to 4 bases, leaving 12 bases not matched to a gene. Germline assignment: CDR1 LGHNA and CDR2 YSLEER. CDR3 region: CASSRARAGGGYGYTF. The CDR3 DNA is TGCGCCAGCAGCCGCGCGCGGGCAGGGGGTGGCTATGGCTACACCTTC.

The chain recombines TRBV5-1 with TRBJ2-7; a weak D match, TRBD1 (8 bases). The V and J ends lost 1 base and 2 bases respectively, with 19 bases between them. Germline V gene sequence: CDR1 SGHRS, CDR2 YFSETQ. The CDR3 has 17 amino acids. CDR3 in DNA: TGCGCCAGCAGCTTGACAGGGGGGACTACAAGAGCCTACGAGCAGTACTTC. Protein product: CASSLTGGTTRAYEQYF. Based on the CDR3 plus reference TRBV5-1 and TRBJ2-7, the full variable domain is KAGVTQTPRYLIKTRGQQVTLSCSPISGHRSVSWYQQTPGQGLQFLFEYFSETQRNKGNFPGRFSGRQFSNSRSEMNVSTLELGDSALYLCASSLTGGTTRAYEQYFGPGTRLTVT.

J is TRBJ2-7 and V is TRBV11-2, with TRBD1 matching 7 bases. V was clipped by 4 bases and J by 3 bases; unmatched bases: 6. CDR1 is SGHAT, CDR2 FQNNGV, per germline. This CDR3 has 14 residues. CDR3 protein: CASSYGTAGYEQYF. In DNA form, the CDR3 reads TGTGCCAGCAGCTATGGGACAGCAGGCTACGAGCAGTACTTC. The full variable domain, in which reference TRBV11-2 and TRBJ2-7 provide the parts outside the CDR3, is EAGVAQSPRYKIIEKRQSVAFWCNPISGHATLYWYQQILGQGPKLLIQFQNNGVVDDSQLPKDRFSAERLKGVDSTLKIQPAKLEDSAVYLCASSYGTAGYEQYFGPGTRLTVT.

The sample holds one count of this clone. The chain carries TRBV30 and TRBJ2-7; no clear D gene. CDR3 length equals 16 residues. CDR1 is GTSNPN, CDR2 SVGIG, per germline (reference sequence). V dropped 0 bases and J dropped 0 bases, with 15 bases sitting between them. The CDR3 bases are TGTGCCTGGAGTGTAATGCGGCAGCCTAGCTCCTACGAGCAGTACTTC. This gives the protein CAWSVMRQPSSYEQYF.

This rearrangement joins TRBV11-2 to TRBJ2-7; 9 nucleotides match TRBD1. The CDR3 is made up of 16 amino acids. Germline V gene lookup returns CDR1 SGHAT and CDR2 FQNNGV. With V trimmed by 3 bases and J by 1 base, 7 bases remained unmatched. The CDR3 is CASSFGGTGTSYEQYF. The DNA for the CDR3 is TGTGCCAGCAGCTTTGGCGGGACAGGGACATCCTACGAGCAGTACTTC. Based on the CDR3 plus reference TRBV11-2 and TRBJ2-7, the full variable domain is EAGVAQSPRYKIIEKRQSVAFWCNPISGHATLYWYQQILGQGPKLLIQFQNNGVVDDSQLPKDRFSAERLKGVDSTLKIQPAKLEDSAVYLCASSFGGTGTSYEQYFGPGTRLTVT.

J is TRBJ2-1 and V is TRBV5-1, with 7 bases lining up with TRBD2. This CDR3 has 16 residues. Germline V CDR1 and CDR2: SGHRS, YFSETQ. V trimming: 4 bases; J trimming: 2 bases; junction bases outside the gene matches: 9. The CDR3 DNA reads TGCGCCAGCAGCCAGACCAGAACTAGCGCCTACAATGAGCAGTTCTTC. Amino acids: CASSQTRTSAYNEQFF. Based on the CDR3 plus reference TRBV5-1 and TRBJ2-1, the full variable domain is KAGVTQTPRYLIKTRGQQVTLSCSPISGHRSVSWYQQTPGQGLQFLFEYFSETQRNKGNFPGRFSGRQFSNSRSEMNVSTLELGDSALYLCASSQTRTSAYNEQFFGPGTRLTVL.

This chain links TRBV29-1 with TRBJ2-5; no definite D call. Trimming shortened V by 1 base and J by 5 bases, and 17 bases separated the two germline ends. CDR1 and CDR2 (germline): SQVTM, ANQGSEA. The CDR3 totals 15 residues. This CDR3 is CSVEVVARLGETQYF. Written as DNA, the CDR3 is TGCAGCGTTGAAGTTGTGGCCAGGCTTGGCGAGACCCAGTACTTC.